This T cell receptor (beta chain) is from a study of blood T cell repertoires in COVID-19. Whole-study context: The United States, Italy and Spain were the sources of the acute and convalescent COVID-19 samples.

Some clones are missing from TCRdb's copy, which holds only in-frame ones; the method was immunoSEQ multiplex PCR. The data contain about 94,000 clones, approximately 84% of them singletons. The CDR3 spans 14 residues. The germline V gene encodes CDR1 SGHTA and CDR2 FQGTGA. The V gene lost 5 bases and the J gene lost 5 bases, with 16 bases spanning the gap. Input material: peripheral blood. This sequence was found in a man aged 55-75 years with acute or convalescent COVID-19. This chain links TRBV7-3 with TRBJ2-7, with D perhaps TRBD1 (6 bases). The CDR3 spells CASSPTGGRNEQYF. The CDR3 DNA reads as TGTGCCAGCAGCCCGACAGGTGGCAGGAACGAGCAGTACTTC.